Listed here is a single T cell receptor (beta chain). Method: immunoSEQ multiplex PCR; TCRdb's copy keeps in-frame clones and lacks some. In total, the table holds over 140,000 clones. The entry originates in a study of T cell responses to AZD1222 COVID-19 vaccine. CDR1 is MNHEY, CDR2 SVGAGI, per germline. The CDR3 extends over 15 amino acids. V trimming: 6 bases; J trimming: 9 bases; junction bases outside the gene matches: 10. Sequencing used peripheral blood. This sequence originates from an adult in good health. The genes are TRBV6-5 and TRBJ1-6; TRBD1 aligns across 8 bases. CDR3 residues: CASSRTWTGSSPLHF. CDR3 coding DNA: TGTGCCAGCAGCAGAACATGGACAGGGTCTTCACCCCTCCACTTT.